The clone carrying this T cell receptor beta chain came up a few times. Time point described: healthy volunteer bleed at 2 weeks. The total RNA was obtained from whole blood that was not fractionated. The data derive from a study of human T cells and chemical hapten exposure. For the study at large: Variation in per-sample TCR yields came mainly from small pooled library volume differences.

Individual cDNA molecules in this library carried unique molecular identifiers. Original methodology: Per-sample TCR counts ranged from 23,224 to 690,600, median approximately 98,000. Via MiXCR, TCRdb re-called the RACE reads, giving one row per CDR3 protein. The V and J calls were not made by the authors but by TCRdb's processing. The profile shows approximately 33,000 distinct CDR3 sequences, 6.5% to 9% of them singletons. The germline V and J ends were trimmed by 0 bases and 4 bases, with 3 bases remaining between them. Germline CDR1 is LGHNA and CDR2 is YNFKEQ. This CDR3 spans 12 amino acids. This TCR was sampled from a human donor in good health. Some clones in this sample may be carry-over from other donors' samples. The material sequenced was whole blood. The gene calls are TRBV4-2 and TRBJ2-5; D ambiguous. The CDR3 DNA sequence: TGTGCCAGCAGCCAAGATCGAGAGACCCAGTACTTC. As protein: CASSQDRETQYF.